A selection of T cell receptor beta chains follows, all from one sample in a study of blood T cell repertoires in COVID-19. Sequenced by immunoSEQ multiplex PCR; TCRdb stores in-frame clones only, minus some. This sample has 150,000 to 190,000 clones, with around 74% found just once. The sequenced material came from peripheral blood. Receptor source: a woman older than 75 with acute or convalescent COVID-19. The CDR3 runs from the conserved cysteine through the conserved F or W. A D gene is named only where the DNA matches it firmly. Clone size is not always given. Where it is, it says once, few, many or a class for expanded clones.

CDR3 DNA,CDR3 protein,clone size,V gene,J gene,D gene
TGTGCCAGCAGCTCCCCGGGTATCTACGAGCAGTACTTC,CASSSPGIYEQYF,few,TRBV7-8,TRBJ2-7,NA
TGTGCCAGCGGTTCGGGGGGCTCCTATAATTCACCCCTCCACTTT,CASGSGGSYNSPLHF,NA,TRBV6-5,TRBJ1-6,NA
TGTGCCAGCCATTTCCATAATTCACCCCTCCACTTT,CASHFHNSPLHF,NA,TRBV28,TRBJ1-6,NA
TGTGCCAGCTCCACGGACTACCCGGCCCATACGCAGTATTTT,CASSTDYPAHTQYF,NA,TRBV18,TRBJ2-3,NA
TGTGCCAGCAGCCTTATAAGTACAGGGGGCGAGCAGTACTTC,CASSLISTGGEQYF,once,TRBV3-1/TRBV3-2,TRBJ2-7,TRBD1
TGTGCCAGCAGACGGACAGGGCTTTCTGAAGCTTTCTTT,CASRRTGLSEAFF,NA,TRBV5-5,TRBJ1-1,TRBD1
TGCAGCGTTGAACTGTACAGTAACTATGGCTACACCTTC,CSVELYSNYGYTF,NA,TRBV29-1,TRBJ1-2,NA
TGTGCCTCCCAAGGGGGCTCGTCCTACAATGAGCAGTTCTTC,CASQGGSSYNEQFF,NA,TRBV19,TRBJ2-1,TRBD1
TGTGCCACCAGTGATTTGCGGGTCGGTGAAAAACTGTTTTTT,CATSDLRVGEKLFF,once,TRBV24-1,TRBJ1-4,NA
TGTGCCAGCAGCTTGGTTGGGGGGGAGACTGAAGCTTTCTTT,CASSLVGGETEAFF,NA,TRBV5-5,TRBJ1-1,NA
TGTGCCATCAGTGCCGGGACAGGCAGCAATCAGCCCCAGCATTTT,CAISAGTGSNQPQHF,few,TRBV10-3,TRBJ1-5,TRBD1
TGTGCCAGCTCCGTCCGGGACACCGGGGAGCTGTTTTTT,CASSVRDTGELFF,NA,TRBV12-3/TRBV12-4,TRBJ2-2,NA
TGTGCCAGCGGCAGGGGGCTTCGTGGGGCCAACGTCCTGACTTTC,CASGRGLRGANVLTF,few,TRBV6-5,TRBJ2-6,TRBD1
TGTGCCAGCAGCTTCTTCGTTTATCGAGGGAGGGCCGGGGAGCTGTTTTTT,CASSFFVYRGRAGELFF,NA,TRBV7-9,TRBJ2-2,TRBD2
TGTGCCAGCAGCCAAGTAGCGGTTACGCAGTATTTT,CASSQVAVTQYF,NA,TRBV14,TRBJ2-3,NA
TGTGCCATCAGCGGAAAGGGGGCCGGGGAAGCTTTCTTT,CAISGKGAGEAFF,NA,TRBV10-3,TRBJ1-1,TRBD1
TGTGCCAGCAGTTCACAGAACTATGGCTACACCTTC,CASSSQNYGYTF,NA,TRBV2,TRBJ1-2,NA
TGTGCCAGCAGCCGGGACAGCCAAGAGACCCAGTACTTC,CASSRDSQETQYF,NA,TRBV7-3,TRBJ2-5,TRBD1
TGTGCCAGCAGCAAAGCTGCGGGACAGGGGGCCTACAATGAGCAGTTCTTC,CASSKAAGQGAYNEQFF,NA,TRBV21-1,TRBJ2-1,NA
TGTGCCAGTAGTCTTCGTCTGAGCTCCTACAATGAGCAGTTCTTC,CASSLRLSSYNEQFF,NA,TRBV19,TRBJ2-1,NA
TGTGCCTGGAGTGTGGAGGCGGGGGAGACCCAGTACTTC,CAWSVEAGETQYF,NA,TRBV30,TRBJ2-5,NA
TGTGCCAGCAGCTTAGAGGCGGGACTAGCGGGAAGCAATGAGCAGTTCTTC,CASSLEAGLAGSNEQFF,NA,TRBV11-3,TRBJ2-1,TRBD2
TGCAGTGCTAGTGCGTGGGAGGGAAGGATTAGGGATGGCTACACCTTC,CSASAWEGRIRDGYTF,NA,TRBV20-1,TRBJ1-2,NA
TGTGCCAGCGGCGGGAGGGGACTGAGAGACAATGAGCAGTTCTTC,CASGGRGLRDNEQFF,once,TRBV18,TRBJ2-1,TRBD2
TGTGCCACCAATCGGGACAGTCAAGAGACCCAGTACTTC,CATNRDSQETQYF,NA,TRBV15,TRBJ2-5,TRBD1
TGTGCCAGCACTGAGTGGACTACCACAAACACCGGGGAGCTGTTTTTT,CASTEWTTTNTGELFF,NA,TRBV7-3,TRBJ2-2,NA
TGTGCCAGCAATGTGGGAGGGTGGGATACGCAGTATTTT,CASNVGGWDTQYF,NA,TRBV2,TRBJ2-3,TRBD2
TGTGCCAGCAGCCCAAGAGCTCCCGGACGGGAAGGATACAATCAGCCCCAGCATTTT,CASSPRAPGREGYNQPQHF,NA,TRBV4-2,TRBJ1-5,NA
TGTGCCAGCTCACCTCCTCTCGGGAACACTGAAGCTTTCTTT,CASSPPLGNTEAFF,NA,TRBV18,TRBJ1-1,NA
TGTGCCAGCAGTGAAGGTAGCAGGGTAAGAGAGACCCAGTACTTC,CASSEGSRVRETQYF,NA,TRBV6-1,TRBJ2-5,NA
TGTGCCAGCTCACTAGGGACAGGGCTAAATGAAAAACTGTTTTTT,CASSLGTGLNEKLFF,NA,TRBV18,TRBJ1-4,TRBD1
TGTGCCAGCAGCCAAACAGGGGTGAGCACTGAAGCTTTCTTT,CASSQTGVSTEAFF,NA,TRBV3-1/TRBV3-2,TRBJ1-1,TRBD1
TGTGCCAGCAGCTTAGCTATACAGAACTCTGGAAACACCATATATTTT,CASSLAIQNSGNTIYF,NA,TRBV11-2,TRBJ1-3,NA
TGTGCCAGCAGCTTAGCGGGCGGAACTAGCGGGACCAATGAGCAGTTCTTC,CASSLAGGTSGTNEQFF,NA,TRBV7-9,TRBJ2-1,TRBD2
TGCAGCGCGAGAGAGGGAGATCAGCCCCAGCATTTT,CSAREGDQPQHF,NA,TRBV29-1,TRBJ1-5,NA
TGTGCCTGGAGTGACAGCTACGAGCAGTACTTC,CAWSDSYEQYF,NA,TRBV30,TRBJ2-7,NA
TGTGCCAGCTCAGCGCCGGGACAGTTGTACAATGAGCAGTTCTTC,CASSAPGQLYNEQFF,NA,TRBV18,TRBJ2-1,TRBD1
TGTGCCAGCAGCTTAGAATGGACAGACGAAAAACTGTTTTTT,CASSLEWTDEKLFF,NA,TRBV11-2,TRBJ1-4,NA
TGTGCCAGTAGTACCGGCGGGGTTCTATACGAGCAGTACTTC,CASSTGGVLYEQYF,few,TRBV19,TRBJ2-7,NA
TGTGCCAGCTCACCAGTACAGAACACTGAAGCTTTCTTT,CASSPVQNTEAFF,once,TRBV18,TRBJ1-1,NA
TGTGCCAGCAGCCCCTGGACAGGGGATTCCTACGAGCAGTACTTC,CASSPWTGDSYEQYF,few,TRBV7-9,TRBJ2-7,TRBD1
TGCAGCACTAGCGGGGGAAACACAGATACGCAGTATTTT,CSTSGGNTDTQYF,NA,TRBV29-1,TRBJ2-3,TRBD2
TGTGCCAGCATAAGGACAGGGAAGAATTCACCCCTCCACTTT,CASIRTGKNSPLHF,once,TRBV6-5,TRBJ1-6,TRBD1
TGTGCCAGCAGTGAGCAGGGCCCTAGCACAGATACGCAGTATTTT,CASSEQGPSTDTQYF,few,TRBV6-1,TRBJ2-3,NA
TGCGCCAGCAGCTTGGGACGGGATTGGATGGAAGAGCAGTACTTC,CASSLGRDWMEEQYF,NA,TRBV5-1,TRBJ2-7,NA
TGTGCCAGCTCAACAGACAGGGCCTATCAGCCCCAGCATTTT,CASSTDRAYQPQHF,few,TRBV18,TRBJ1-5,TRBD1
TGTGCCAGCTCACCTGACAGGAATGTAAACTATGGCTACACCTTC,CASSPDRNVNYGYTF,NA,TRBV18,TRBJ1-2,NA
TGTGCCAGCAGTTTAGGGACAGGGAGGTCTATTAATGGCTACACCTTC,CASSLGTGRSINGYTF,NA,TRBV27,TRBJ1-2,TRBD1
TGCAGCGTTGACCATCCTACAGGGCCCGGGTTCGGGAAAGCTTTCTTT,CSVDHPTGPGFGKAFF,NA,TRBV29-1,TRBJ1-1,NA
TGTGCCAGCACGGAGCGGGGGGACACTGAAGCTTTCTTT,CASTERGDTEAFF,NA,TRBV9,TRBJ1-1,NA
TGTGCCAGCAGCTTAGGACAGGGGACTGAGTCTCCCCTAAGCACAGATACGCAGTATTTT,CASSLGQGTESPLSTDTQYF,once,TRBV11-3,TRBJ2-3,TRBD1
TGCGCCAGCAGCCTCCAGGATTCCTACGAGCAGTACTTC,CASSLQDSYEQYF,few,TRBV5-1,TRBJ2-7,NA
TGTGCCAGCAGCTCAGGTGGAGGGCCCTACGAGCAGTACTTC,CASSSGGGPYEQYF,NA,TRBV7-2,TRBJ2-7,NA
TGCGCCAGCAGCTTTGACGGAGGTTACCAAGAGACCCAGTACTTC,CASSFDGGYQETQYF,NA,TRBV5-1,TRBJ2-5,NA
TGTGCCAGTAAGTGGGACAGCCTTTCCTATGGCTACACCTTC,CASKWDSLSYGYTF,NA,TRBV19,TRBJ1-2,TRBD1
TGTGCCAGCAGTCCGACTAGCGGGAGGTATTACAATGAGCAGTTCTTC,CASSPTSGRYYNEQFF,NA,TRBV3-1/TRBV3-2,TRBJ2-1,TRBD2
TGTGCCAGCAGCCGCCCCCCGACAGAGATTCAAGAGACCCAGTACTTC,CASSRPPTEIQETQYF,NA,TRBV5-4,TRBJ2-5,NA